This entry describes one T cell receptor beta chain. The antigen remains undetermined. Germline V gene lookup returns CDR1 KGHSH and CDR2 LQKENI. This CDR3 is built from 18 residues. Trimming removed 0 bases from V and 0 bases from J, with 17 bases in between. The entry originates in a study of T-cell reconstitution after alpha-beta-depleted transplantation in children. Regarding the study as a whole: Diversity of TCRbeta at day 60 was high in some patients, arising from surviving recipient T cells and thymic progenitors.

During its preparation, the TCRbeta library received unique molecular identifiers. MiXCR was run by TCRdb on the PCR reads, yielding one entry per CDR3 protein. The sample lists hundreds of thousands of distinct CDR3 sequences; less than 15% were seen once. The sequencing used PBMCs, collected before TCRalphabeta/CD19-depleted stem cell transplant. This clonotype was obtained from a girl under 10 years old with congenital amegakaryocytic thrombocytopenia, due to receive a stem cell transplant. The chain links TRBV18 to TRBJ1-1; no clear D. The CDR3 bases are TGTGCCAGCTCACCACCTGGTGCGGGCCGTGAGATGAACACTGAAGCTTTCTTT. Translation: CASSPPGAGREMNTEAFF.